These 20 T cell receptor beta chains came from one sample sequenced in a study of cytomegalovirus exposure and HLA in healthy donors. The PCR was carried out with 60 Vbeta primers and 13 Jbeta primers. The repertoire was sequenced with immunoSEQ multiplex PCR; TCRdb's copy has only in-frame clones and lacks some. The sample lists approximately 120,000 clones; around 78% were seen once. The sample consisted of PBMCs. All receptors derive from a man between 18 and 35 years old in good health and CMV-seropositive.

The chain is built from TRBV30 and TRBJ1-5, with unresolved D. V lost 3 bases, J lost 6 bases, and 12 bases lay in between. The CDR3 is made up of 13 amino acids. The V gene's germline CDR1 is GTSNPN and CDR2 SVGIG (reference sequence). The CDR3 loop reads CAWSLTLGQPQHF. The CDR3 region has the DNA TGTGCCTGGAGCCTTACCCTAGGTCAGCCCCAGCATTTT.

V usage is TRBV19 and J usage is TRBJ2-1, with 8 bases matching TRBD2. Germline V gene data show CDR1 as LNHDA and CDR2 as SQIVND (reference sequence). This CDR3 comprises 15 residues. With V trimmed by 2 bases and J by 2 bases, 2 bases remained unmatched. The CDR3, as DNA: TGTGCCAGTAGTATAACGGGGGGGACCTACAATGAGCAGTTCTTC. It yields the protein CASSITGGTYNEQFF.

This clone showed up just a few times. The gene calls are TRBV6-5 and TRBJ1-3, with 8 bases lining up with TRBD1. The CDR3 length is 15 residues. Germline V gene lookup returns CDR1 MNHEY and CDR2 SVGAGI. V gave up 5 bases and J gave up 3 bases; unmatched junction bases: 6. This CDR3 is CASSTGQGFGNTIYF. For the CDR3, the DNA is TGTGCCAGCAGTACCGGACAGGGTTTTGGAAACACCATATATTTT.

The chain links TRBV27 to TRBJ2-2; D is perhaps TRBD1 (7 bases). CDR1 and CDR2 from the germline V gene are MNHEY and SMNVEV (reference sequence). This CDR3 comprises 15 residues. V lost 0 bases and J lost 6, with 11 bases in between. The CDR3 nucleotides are TGTGCCAGCAGTTTATCTCCAGGGGGGTCCGGGGAGCTGTTTTTT. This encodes CASSLSPGGSGELFF.

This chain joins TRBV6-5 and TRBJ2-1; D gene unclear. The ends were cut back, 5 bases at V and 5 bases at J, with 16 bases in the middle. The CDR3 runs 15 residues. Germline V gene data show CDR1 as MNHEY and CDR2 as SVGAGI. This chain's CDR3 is CASSPGLARHNEQFF. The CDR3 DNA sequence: TGTGCCAGCAGTCCAGGCCTCGCTCGACACAATGAGCAGTTCTTC.

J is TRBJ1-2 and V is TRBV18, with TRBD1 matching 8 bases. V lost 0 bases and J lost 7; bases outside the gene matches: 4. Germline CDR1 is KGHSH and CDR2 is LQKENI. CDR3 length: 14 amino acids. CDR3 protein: CASSPPAGGFGYTF. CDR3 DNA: TGTGCCAGCTCACCACCGGCAGGGGGCTTTGGCTACACCTTC.

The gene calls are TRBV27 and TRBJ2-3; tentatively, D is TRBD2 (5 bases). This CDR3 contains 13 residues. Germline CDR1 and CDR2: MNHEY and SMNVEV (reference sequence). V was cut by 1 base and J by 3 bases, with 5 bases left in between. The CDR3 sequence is CASSLLATDTQYF. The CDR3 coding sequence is TGTGCCAGCAGTTTATTAGCGACAGATACGCAGTATTTT.

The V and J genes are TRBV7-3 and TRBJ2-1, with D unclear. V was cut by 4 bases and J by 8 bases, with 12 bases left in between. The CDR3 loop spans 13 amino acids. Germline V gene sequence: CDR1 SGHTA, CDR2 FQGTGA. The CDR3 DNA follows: TGTGCCAGCAGCTCTCGGGTGACGGATGAGCAGTTCTTC. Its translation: CASSSRVTDEQFF.

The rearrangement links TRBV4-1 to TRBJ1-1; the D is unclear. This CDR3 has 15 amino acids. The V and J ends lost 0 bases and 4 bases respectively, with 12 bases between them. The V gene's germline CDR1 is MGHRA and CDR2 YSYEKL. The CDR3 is CASSQDRGSGTEAFF. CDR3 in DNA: TGCGCCAGCAGCCAAGATCGAGGGTCTGGCACTGAAGCTTTCTTT.

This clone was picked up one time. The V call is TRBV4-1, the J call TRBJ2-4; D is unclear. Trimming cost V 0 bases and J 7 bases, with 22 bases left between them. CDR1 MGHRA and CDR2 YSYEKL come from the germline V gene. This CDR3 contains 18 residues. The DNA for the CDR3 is TGCGCCAGCAGCCAAGATAGCCCTCAAGTGGCTGGGTCGAACATTCAGTACTTC. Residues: CASSQDSPQVAGSNIQYF.

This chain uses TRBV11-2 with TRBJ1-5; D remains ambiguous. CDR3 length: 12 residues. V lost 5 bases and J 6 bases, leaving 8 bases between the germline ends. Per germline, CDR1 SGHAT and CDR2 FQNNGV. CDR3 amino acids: CASSRPSQPQHF. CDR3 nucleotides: TGTGCCAGCAGCCGTCCTTCTCAGCCCCAGCATTTT.

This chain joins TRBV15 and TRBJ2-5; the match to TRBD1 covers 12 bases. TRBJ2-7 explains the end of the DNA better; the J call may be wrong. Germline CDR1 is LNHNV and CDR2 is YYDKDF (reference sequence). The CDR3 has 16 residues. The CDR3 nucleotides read TGTGCCACCAGCAGCCAAACCGGGACAGGGGGCCACGAGCAGTACTTC. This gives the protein CATSSQTGTGGHEQYF.

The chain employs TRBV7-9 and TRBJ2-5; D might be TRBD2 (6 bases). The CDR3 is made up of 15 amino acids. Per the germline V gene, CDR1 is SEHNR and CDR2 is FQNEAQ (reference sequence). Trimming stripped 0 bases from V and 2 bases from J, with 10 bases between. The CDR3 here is CASSLASGSQETQYF. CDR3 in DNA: TGTGCCAGCAGCTTAGCTAGCGGCTCTCAAGAGACCCAGTACTTC.

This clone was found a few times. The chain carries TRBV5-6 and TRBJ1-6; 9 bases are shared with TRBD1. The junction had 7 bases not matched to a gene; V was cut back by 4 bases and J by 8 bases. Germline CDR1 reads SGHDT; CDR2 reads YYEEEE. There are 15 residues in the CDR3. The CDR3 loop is CASSGTGGGYSPLHF. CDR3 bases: TGTGCCAGCAGCGGTACAGGGGGCGGATATTCACCCCTCCACTTT.

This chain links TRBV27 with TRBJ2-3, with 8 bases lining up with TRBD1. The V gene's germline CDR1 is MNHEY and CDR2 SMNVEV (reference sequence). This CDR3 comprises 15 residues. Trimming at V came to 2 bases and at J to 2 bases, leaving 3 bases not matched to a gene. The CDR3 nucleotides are TGTGCCAGCAGTTTAGGACAGGGATTCACAGATACGCAGTATTTT. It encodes CASSLGQGFTDTQYF.

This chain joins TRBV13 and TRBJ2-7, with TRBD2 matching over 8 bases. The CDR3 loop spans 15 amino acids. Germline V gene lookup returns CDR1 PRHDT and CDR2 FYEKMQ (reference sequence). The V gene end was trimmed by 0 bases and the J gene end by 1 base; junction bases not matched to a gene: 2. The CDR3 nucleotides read TGTGCCAGCAGCTTAGGTGGCGGGGGGTCCTACGAGCAGTACTTC. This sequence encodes CASSLGGGGSYEQYF.

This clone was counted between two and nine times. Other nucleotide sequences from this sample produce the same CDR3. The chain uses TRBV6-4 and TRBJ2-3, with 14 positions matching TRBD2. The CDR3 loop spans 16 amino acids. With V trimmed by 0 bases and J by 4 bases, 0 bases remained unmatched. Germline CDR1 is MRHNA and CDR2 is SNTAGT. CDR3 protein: CASSDSTSGGADTQYF. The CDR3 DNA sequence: TGTGCCAGCAGTGACTCGACTAGCGGGGGGGCAGATACGCAGTATTTT.

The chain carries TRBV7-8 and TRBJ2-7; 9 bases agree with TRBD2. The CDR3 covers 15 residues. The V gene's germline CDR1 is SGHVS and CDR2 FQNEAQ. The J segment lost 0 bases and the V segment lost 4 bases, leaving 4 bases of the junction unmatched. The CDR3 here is CASSWSGGPSYEQYF. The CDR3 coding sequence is TGTGCCAGCAGCTGGAGCGGGGGGCCCTCCTACGAGCAGTACTTC.

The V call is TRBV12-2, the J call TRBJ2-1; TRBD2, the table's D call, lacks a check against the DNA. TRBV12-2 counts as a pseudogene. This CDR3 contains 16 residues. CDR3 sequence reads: CASRLAKRLYYNEQFF. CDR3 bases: TGTGCAAGTCGCTTAGCCAAGCGCCTTTACTACAATGAGCAGTTCTTC.

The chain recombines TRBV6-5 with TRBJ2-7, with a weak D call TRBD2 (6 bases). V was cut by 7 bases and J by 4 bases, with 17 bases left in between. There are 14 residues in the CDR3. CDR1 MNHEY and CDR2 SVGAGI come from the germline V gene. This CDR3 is CASTPRRDSYEQYF. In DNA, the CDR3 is TGTGCCAGCACTCCACGCCGGGACTCGTACGAGCAGTACTTC.